Below, 23 T cell receptor beta chains from the same sample are listed, as sequenced in a study of T cell responses to AZD1222 COVID-19 vaccine. Libraries were prepared by immunoSEQ multiplex PCR; TCRdb keeps only in-frame clonotypes and omits some of them. The repertoire holds around 61,000 clones, approximately 85% seen once, with about 16% in the top ten. The source was peripheral blood, collected on day 0 of AZD1222 vaccination. These receptors were taken from an adult in good health.

The chain carries TRBV5-1 and TRBJ1-6; D might be TRBD1 (6 bases). CDR1 and CDR2 from the germline V gene are SGHRS and YFSETQ. The V and J ends lost 0 bases and 0 bases respectively, with 19 bases between them. The CDR3 sequence is 20 residues long. The CDR3 is CASSLVPWATGSSYNSPLHF. The CDR3 DNA follows: TGCGCCAGCAGCTTGGTCCCCTGGGCGACAGGAAGCTCCTATAATTCACCCCTCCACTTT. Full variable domain (missing parts from reference TRBV5-1 and TRBJ1-6): KAGVTQTPRYLIKTRGQQVTLSCSPISGHRSVSWYQQTPGQGLQFLFEYFSETQRNKGNFPGRFSGRQFSNSRSEMNVSTLELGDSALYLCASSLVPWATGSSYNSPLHFGNGTRLTVT.

The gene calls are TRBV11-2 and TRBJ1-6; possibly TRBD1 for D (5 bases). Germline loops: CDR1 SGHAT, CDR2 FQNNGV. This CDR3 has 17 residues. V shed 0 bases and J shed 8 bases, with 17 bases lying between them. The CDR3 coding sequence is TGTGCCAGCAGCTTAGACCCCTCGGCAGGGACCCATTCACCCCTCCACTTT. Encoded protein: CASSLDPSAGTHSPLHF. Drawing the rest from reference TRBV11-2 and TRBJ1-6, the complete variable domain is EAGVAQSPRYKIIEKRQSVAFWCNPISGHATLYWYQQILGQGPKLLIQFQNNGVVDDSQLPKDRFSAERLKGVDSTLKIQPAKLEDSAVYLCASSLDPSAGTHSPLHFGNGTRLTVT.

The chain employs TRBV7-8 and TRBJ1-1; D is perhaps TRBD1 (6 bases). V was clipped by 3 bases and J by 2 bases, with 13 bases between them. This CDR3 is 15 amino acids long. The germline V gene encodes CDR1 SGHVS and CDR2 FQNEAQ. The CDR3 loop reads CASSLGARGNTEAFF. The CDR3, as DNA: TGTGCCAGCAGCTTGGGGGCCAGGGGAAACACTGAAGCTTTCTTT.

The rearrangement joins TRBV25-1 to TRBJ2-7, with D maybe TRBD2 (5 bases). CDR1 is MGHDK and CDR2 is SYGVNS in the germline V gene. V was cut by 4 bases and J by 3 bases, with 7 bases left in between. The CDR3 covers 12 residues. The CDR3 is CASSGRDYEQYF. CDR3 DNA: TGTGCCAGCAGTGGCCGGGACTACGAGCAGTACTTC.

The CDR3 is CASRAGTVRDGELFF. CDR3 DNA sequence: TGTGCCAGCAGGGCAGGGACCGTTAGGGACGGGGAGCTGTTTTTT. V is TRBV2 and J is TRBJ2-2; either TRBD1 or TRBD2 may fit D (5 bases each). Germline loops: CDR1 SNHLY, CDR2 FYNNEI. The germline V and J ends were trimmed by 6 bases and 7 bases, with 18 bases remaining between them. CDR3 size: 15 residues.

This rearrangement joins TRBV6-5 to TRBJ1-3, with D tentatively TRBD1 (5 bases). Trimming took 8 bases from V and 0 from J, leaving 11 bases between them. The CDR3 loop spans 14 amino acids. Germline CDR1 reads MNHEY; CDR2 reads SVGAGI. The DNA of the CDR3 is TGTGCCAGCGGAAATCAGGGCTCTGGAAACACCATATATTTT. This gives the protein CASGNQGSGNTIYF.

The chain recombines TRBV2 with TRBJ1-1, with 7 nucleotides matching TRBD1. The V and J ends lost 6 bases and 1 base, in that order; junction bases with no gene match: 2. There are 13 residues in the CDR3. CDR1 is SNHLY, CDR2 FYNNEI, per germline. This CDR3 is CASSGQENTEAFF. CDR3 in DNA: TGTGCCAGCAGCGGACAGGAGAACACTGAAGCTTTCTTT.

This chain links TRBV28 with TRBJ1-1, with D unclear. CDR3 length equals 12 residues. Germline V lookup: CDR1 MDHEN, CDR2 SYDVKM. V was clipped by 6 bases and J by 3 bases, with 8 bases between them. The DNA of the CDR3 is TGTGCCAGCAGCTCACAGCACACTGAAGCTTTCTTT. This translates into CASSSQHTEAFF.

This chain links TRBV24-1 with TRBJ2-2; possible D gene TRBD1, 5 bases. Germline assignment: CDR1 KGHDR and CDR2 SFDVKD. V gave up 7 bases and J gave up 3 bases, with 5 bases separating them. CDR3 length: 12 residues. The CDR3 region is CATRGHTGELFF. The CDR3 nucleotides read TGTGCCACCAGGGGGCACACCGGGGAGCTGTTTTTT.

V usage is TRBV2 and J usage is TRBJ2-1; D gene uncertain. Germline CDR1 is SNHLY and CDR2 is FYNNEI. This CDR3 region has 13 residues. Deletions cut 7 bases from V and 0 bases from J, with 7 bases between. DNA of the CDR3: TGTGCCAGCATCCGCAGCTCCTACAATGAGCAGTTCTTC. The encoded protein is CASIRSSYNEQFF.

The CDR3 DNA reads as TGCGCCAGCAGCCAAGGCGGCTATGAGCAGTTCTTC. Protein sequence: CASSQGGYEQFF. This rearrangement joins TRBV4-1 to TRBJ2-1; D not certain. Trimming pared 1 base from V and 8 bases from J, leaving 6 bases between. Germline CDR1 reads MGHRA; CDR2 reads YSYEKL. The CDR3 has 12 amino acids.

The chain joins TRBV4-1 to TRBJ1-2; D is uncertain. Germline values: CDR1 MGHRA, CDR2 YSYEKL. The CDR3 loop spans 15 amino acids. V gave up 1 base and J gave up 1 base, with 10 bases separating them. CDR3 sequence reads: CASSQGSGSNYGYTF. CDR3 DNA: TGCGCCAGCAGCCAAGGATCCGGGAGTAACTATGGCTACACCTTC.

J is TRBJ2-2 and V is TRBV4-2; a possible D gene is TRBD2 (6 bases). CDR3 length equals 17 residues. V lost 1 base to trimming and J lost 2 bases, with 14 bases between them. The germline gives CDR1 LGHNA, CDR2 YNFKEQ. This chain's CDR3 is CASSQGEIGGNTGELFF. The CDR3 bases are TGTGCCAGCAGCCAAGGGGAAATCGGGGGAAACACCGGGGAGCTGTTTTTT.

This clone appeared a few times. The rearrangement links TRBV27 to TRBJ1-6; TRBD1 might be the D (5 bases). CDR3 length equals 11 residues. Trimming stripped 4 bases from V and 15 bases from J, with 10 bases between. Per germline, CDR1 MNHEY and CDR2 SMNVEV (reference sequence). Here the CDR3 reads CASSWQGLLHF. As DNA, the CDR3 is TGTGCCAGCAGTTGGCAGGGCCTCCTCCACTTT.

The V call is TRBV2, the J call TRBJ2-7, with 8 bases matching TRBD1. The CDR3 has 14 amino acids. V lost 5 bases and J lost 2; bases outside the gene matches: 5. Germline V CDR1 and CDR2: SNHLY, FYNNEI. The DNA of the CDR3 is TGTGCCAGCAGTCCACCGGACAGGGCCTACGAGCAGTACTTC. The encoded protein is CASSPPDRAYEQYF.

The chain recombines TRBV20-1 with TRBJ1-2; the D is unclear. Trimming took 3 bases from V and 3 from J, leaving 8 bases between them. CDR3 length equals 12 residues. Germline CDR1 DFQATT, CDR2 SNEGSKA (reference sequence). DNA for the CDR3: TGCAGTGCTAGTGTTCGAGACTATGGCTACACCTTC. Protein product: CSASVRDYGYTF.

This clone has only one observation. The chain is built from TRBV15 and TRBJ2-7, with unresolved D. The germline V and J ends were trimmed by 0 bases and 0 bases, with 3 bases remaining between them. The CDR3 runs 13 residues. The germline V gene encodes CDR1 LNHNV and CDR2 YYDKDF (reference sequence). DNA for the CDR3: TGTGCCACCAGCAGAGAAAGCTCCTACGAGCAGTACTTC. Residues: CATSRESSYEQYF.

About this clone: The junction and the germline gene differ at one end; a read error may be behind it. The genes are TRBV7-7 and TRBJ2-1, with D tentatively TRBD2 (5 bases). Germline V gene lookup returns CDR1 SSHAT and CDR2 FNYEAQ (reference sequence). The CDR3 has 13 amino acids. CDR3 sequence reads: CASSPRGLNEQFF. The CDR3 DNA follows: TGTGCTAGCAGCCCCCGAGGGCTCAATGAGCAGTTCTTC.

The J gene is TRBJ1-2, the V gene TRBV19, with TRBD1 identical over 9 bases. This CDR3 has 15 residues. Germline V gene lookup returns CDR1 LNHDA and CDR2 SQIVND (reference sequence). V lost 5 bases to trimming and J lost 0 bases; unmatched junction nucleotides: 4. CDR3 loop: CASSLRDRANYGYTF. In DNA, the CDR3 is TGTGCCAGTAGTCTCCGGGACAGGGCTAACTATGGCTACACCTTC.

As for this clone: The same CDR3 also results from other DNA sequences found in this sample. CDR3 region: CASSPRGNFNSPLHF. CDR3 bases: TGTGCCAGCAGCCCCAGGGGGAATTTCAATTCACCCCTCCACTTT. The chain employs TRBV9 and TRBJ1-6, with TRBD1 matching 7 bases. This CDR3 has 15 residues. Trimming took 4 bases from V and 7 from J; bases not matched to a gene: 8. Germline values: CDR1 SGDLS, CDR2 YYNGEE.

The J gene is TRBJ1-2, the V gene TRBV4-1, with unresolved D. In germline, CDR1 is MGHRA, CDR2 YSYEKL. Between the trimmed V and J ends, which lost 1 base and 2 bases, there was a span of 17 bases. The CDR3 extends over 17 amino acids. The chain's CDR3 is CASSQVPHIPGNYGYTF. The CDR3 DNA sequence: TGCGCCAGCAGCCAAGTCCCTCACATCCCGGGAAACTATGGCTACACCTTC.

About this clone: At one of its ends the junction is not consistent with the germline gene, which may arise from a read error. The chain joins TRBV19 to TRBJ2-7, with D tentatively TRBD1 (5 bases). The CDR3 has 14 amino acids. Germline CDR1 and CDR2: LNHDA and SQIVND (reference sequence). CDR3 sequence (DNA): TGTGCCGGTAGTATAAGAAGGGGTACCTACGAGCAGTACTTC. Encoded protein: CAGSIRRGTYEQYF.

The chain employs TRBV7-2 and TRBJ1-1; D unclear. CDR1 SGHTA and CDR2 FQGNSA come from the germline V gene. The CDR3 consists of 14 residues. The ends were cut back, 2 bases at V and 1 base at J, with 8 bases in the middle. CDR3 sequence (DNA): TGTGCCAGCAGCTTATCACAAAAGAACACTGAAGCTTTCTTT. Protein sequence: CASSLSQKNTEAFF.